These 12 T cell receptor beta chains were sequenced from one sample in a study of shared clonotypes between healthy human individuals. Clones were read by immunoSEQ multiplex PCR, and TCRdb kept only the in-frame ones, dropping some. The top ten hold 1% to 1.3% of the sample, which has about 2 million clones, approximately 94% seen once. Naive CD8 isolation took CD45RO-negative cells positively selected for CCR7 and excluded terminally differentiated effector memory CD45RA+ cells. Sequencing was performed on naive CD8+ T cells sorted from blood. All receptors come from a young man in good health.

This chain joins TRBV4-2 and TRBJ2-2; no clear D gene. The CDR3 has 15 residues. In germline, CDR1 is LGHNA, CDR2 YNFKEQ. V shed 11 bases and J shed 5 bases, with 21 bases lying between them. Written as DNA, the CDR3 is TGTGCCGCCAGCGACGTACAAGGTGGAACCGGGGAGCTGTTTTTT. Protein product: CAASDVQGGTGELFF.

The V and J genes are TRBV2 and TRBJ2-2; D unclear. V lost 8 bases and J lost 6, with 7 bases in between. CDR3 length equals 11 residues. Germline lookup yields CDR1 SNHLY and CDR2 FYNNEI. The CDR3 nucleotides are TGTGCCAGCGGTAGGGCCGGGGAGCTGTTTTTT. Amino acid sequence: CASGRAGELFF.

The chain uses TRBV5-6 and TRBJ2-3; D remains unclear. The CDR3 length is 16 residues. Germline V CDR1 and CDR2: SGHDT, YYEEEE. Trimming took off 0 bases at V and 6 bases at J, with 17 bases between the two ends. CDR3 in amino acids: CASSLATQELVDTQYF. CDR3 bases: TGTGCCAGCAGCTTGGCCACGCAGGAGCTGGTCGATACGCAGTATTTT. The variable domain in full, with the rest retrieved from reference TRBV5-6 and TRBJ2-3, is DAGVTQSPTHLIKTRGQQVTLRCSPKSGHDTVSWYQQALGQGPQFIFQYYEEEERQRGNFPDRFSGHQFPNYSSELNVNALLLGDSALYLCASSLATQELVDTQYFGPGTRLTVL.

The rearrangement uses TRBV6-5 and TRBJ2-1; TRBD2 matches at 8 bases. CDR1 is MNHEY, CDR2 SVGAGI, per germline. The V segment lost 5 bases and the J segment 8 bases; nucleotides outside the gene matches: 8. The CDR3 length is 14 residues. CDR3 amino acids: CASSRGGPSDEQFF. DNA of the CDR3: TGTGCCAGCAGTCGGGGGGGCCCGAGCGATGAGCAGTTCTTC.

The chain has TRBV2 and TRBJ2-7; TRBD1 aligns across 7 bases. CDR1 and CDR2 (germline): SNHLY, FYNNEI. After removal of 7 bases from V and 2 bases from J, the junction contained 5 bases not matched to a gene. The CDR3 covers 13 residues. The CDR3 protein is CASMGQFTYEQYF. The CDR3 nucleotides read TGTGCCAGCATGGGACAGTTTACCTACGAGCAGTACTTC.

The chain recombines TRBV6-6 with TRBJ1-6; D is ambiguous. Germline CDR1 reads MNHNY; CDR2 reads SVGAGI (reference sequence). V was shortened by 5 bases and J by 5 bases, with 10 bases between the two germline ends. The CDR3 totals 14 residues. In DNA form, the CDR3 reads TGTGCCAGCAGTCTGGCAGAAGATAATTCACCCCTCCACTTT. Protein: CASSLAEDNSPLHF.

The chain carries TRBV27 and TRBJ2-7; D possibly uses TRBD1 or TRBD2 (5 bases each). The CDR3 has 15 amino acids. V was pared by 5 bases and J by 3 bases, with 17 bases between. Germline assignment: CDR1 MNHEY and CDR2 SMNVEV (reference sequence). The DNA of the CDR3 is TGTGCCAGCAGTCCTTTGGGAGAGGGGAACTACGAGCAGTACTTC. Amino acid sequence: CASSPLGEGNYEQYF.

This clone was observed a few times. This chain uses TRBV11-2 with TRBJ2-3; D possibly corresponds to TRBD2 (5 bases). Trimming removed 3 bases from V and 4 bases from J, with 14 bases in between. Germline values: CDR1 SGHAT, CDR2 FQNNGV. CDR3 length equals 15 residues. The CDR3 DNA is TGTGCCAGCAGCTTCTCGGGGTCCAGGCCAGATACGCAGTATTTT. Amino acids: CASSFSGSRPDTQYF.

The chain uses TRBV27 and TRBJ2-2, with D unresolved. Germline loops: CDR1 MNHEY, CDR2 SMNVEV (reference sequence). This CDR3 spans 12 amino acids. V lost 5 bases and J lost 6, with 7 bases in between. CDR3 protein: CASSLDSGELFF. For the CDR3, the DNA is TGTGCCAGCAGTCTCGATTCCGGGGAGCTGTTTTTT.

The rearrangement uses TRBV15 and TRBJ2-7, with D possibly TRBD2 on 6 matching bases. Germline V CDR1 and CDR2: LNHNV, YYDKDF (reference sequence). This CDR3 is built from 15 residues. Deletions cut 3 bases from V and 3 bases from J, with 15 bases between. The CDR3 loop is CATSSGGTRYYEQYF. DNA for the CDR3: TGTGCCACCAGCAGTGGTGGGACTCGATACTACGAGCAGTACTTC.

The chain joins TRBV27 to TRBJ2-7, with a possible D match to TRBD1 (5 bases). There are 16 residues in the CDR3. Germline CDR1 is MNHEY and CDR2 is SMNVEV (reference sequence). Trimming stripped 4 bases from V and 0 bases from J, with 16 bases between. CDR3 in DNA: TGTGCCAGCAGTTCCCTAGGGGTGGCCACCTCCTACGAGCAGTACTTC. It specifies CASSSLGVATSYEQYF.

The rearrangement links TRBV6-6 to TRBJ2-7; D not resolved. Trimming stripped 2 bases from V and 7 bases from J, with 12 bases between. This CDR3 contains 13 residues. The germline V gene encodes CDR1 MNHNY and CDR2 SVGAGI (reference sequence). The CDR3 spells CASSYRPAWEQYF. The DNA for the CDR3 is TGTGCCAGCAGTTACCGGCCGGCTTGGGAGCAGTACTTC.